A selection of T cell receptor beta chains follows, all from one sample in a study of T cell changes during pregnancy in multiple sclerosis. TCRdb's copy holds only in-frame clones and misses some; the assay was immunoSEQ multiplex PCR. The data hold 90,000 to 120,000 clones, with around 94% observed a single time. This sample comprised peripheral blood, obtained in the second trimester of pregnancy. The receptors shown here come from a female donor with multiple sclerosis, enrolled in a pregnancy study. Both conserved end residues are part of each CDR3.

J gene: TRBJ1-1; V gene: TRBV27; CDR3 protein: CASSPRGGANTEAFF
J gene: TRBJ2-7; V gene: TRBV7-8; CDR3 protein: CASSLTRDRDHEQYF
J gene: TRBJ1-4; V gene: TRBV5-4; CDR3 protein: CASSLAGQGFLREKLFF
J gene: TRBJ2-7; V gene: TRBV11-3; CDR3 protein: CASSHSTSGNSYEQYF
J gene: TRBJ2-3; V gene: TRBV5-1; CDR3 protein: CASSPSQVYTGTDTQYF
J gene: TRBJ2-7; V gene: TRBV19; CDR3 protein: CASSIVAPGQGAYEQYF
J gene: TRBJ2-7; V gene: TRBV5-4; CDR3 protein: CASSVTSGDYEQYF
J gene: TRBJ2-3; V gene: TRBV7-9; CDR3 protein: CASSSHLVPSGGRTDTQYF
J gene: TRBJ1-3; V gene: TRBV5-4; CDR3 protein: CASSRSSGNTIYF
J gene: TRBJ2-1; V gene: TRBV7-8; CDR3 protein: CATLSGGNYNEQFF
J gene: TRBJ2-1; V gene: TRBV7-6; CDR3 protein: CASSLARGDEQFF
J gene: TRBJ2-3; V gene: TRBV10-1; CDR3 protein: CASRGQGKTDTQYF
J gene: TRBJ1-1; V gene: TRBV5-4; CDR3 protein: CASSFQGASGEAFF
J gene: TRBJ1-2; V gene: TRBV2; CDR3 protein: CASKERVGLYGYTF
J gene: TRBJ2-6; V gene: TRBV7-2; CDR3 protein: CASSPVEAGANVLTF
J gene: TRBJ2-5; V gene: TRBV5-4; CDR3 protein: CASAENLDSFQETQYF
J gene: TRBJ1-3; V gene: TRBV7-2; CDR3 protein: CASSLRQGSSGNTIYF
J gene: TRBJ1-1; V gene: TRBV5-1; CDR3 protein: CASSLDLRGTAEAFF
J gene: TRBJ1-5; V gene: TRBV30; CDR3 protein: CAWSVRARSNQPQHF
J gene: TRBJ1-2; V gene: TRBV27; CDR3 protein: CASSPGQGYGYTF
J gene: TRBJ2-7; V gene: TRBV6-5; CDR3 protein: CASRGVAEQYF
J gene: TRBJ1-1; V gene: TRBV5-5; CDR3 protein: CASSLHGSTEAFF
J gene: TRBJ1-5; V gene: TRBV19; CDR3 protein: CASSIAWRGKGNQPQHF
J gene: TRBJ2-5; V gene: TRBV12-2; CDR3 protein: CASRSGNGEGKRETQYF